The 31 T cell receptor beta chains given below trace back to one sample, sequenced in a study of blood T cell repertoires in COVID-19. The assay was immunoSEQ multiplex PCR, and TCRdb's table has in-frame clones only and misses some. Here the sample spans 350,000 or so clones, 88% being singletons. Sequences were obtained from PBMCs or T cells enriched from blood (not recorded which). The source is a woman in her thirties who had been exposed to COVID-19.

The rearrangement links TRBV30 to TRBJ2-1; 10 nucleotides align to TRBD2. This CDR3 contains 15 residues. V lost 0 bases and J lost 10; bases outside the gene matches: 9. CDR1 is GTSNPN and CDR2 is SVGIG in the germline V gene (reference sequence). The CDR3 spells CAWSVALAGVGEQFF. In DNA form, the CDR3 reads TGTGCCTGGAGTGTGGCGCTAGCGGGAGTAGGGGAGCAGTTCTTC.

This clone was counted only a few times. This sequence joins TRBV9 and TRBJ2-7; 12 nucleotides match TRBD2. Trimming at V came to 4 bases and at J to 7 bases, leaving 9 bases not matched to a gene. Germline V gene sequence: CDR1 SGDLS, CDR2 YYNGEE. The CDR3 is 15 residues long. The CDR3, as DNA: TGTGCCAGCAGCTCCCGACTAGCGGGAGTTGGTGAGCAGTACTTC. This gives the protein CASSSRLAGVGEQYF.

This clone was counted only a few times. The chain employs TRBV3-1 (or the pseudogene TRBV3-2) and TRBJ2-3, with 10 bases aligning to TRBD2. V was clipped by 4 bases and J by 0 bases; unmatched bases: 10. Germline lookup yields CDR1 LGHDT and CDR2 YNNKEL (reference sequence). The CDR3 spans 18 residues. CDR3 DNA: TGTGCCAGCAGCCGATCTAGCGGGGGAGATACTAGCACAGATACGCAGTATTTT. Residues: CASSRSSGGDTSTDTQYF.

This rearrangement joins TRBV2 to TRBJ1-2; TRBD1 matches 10 bases. The CDR3 extends over 16 amino acids. The germline V gene has CDR1 SNHLY and CDR2 FYNNEI. Germline trimming cut 0 bases from V and 6 bases from J; bases unmatched to any gene: 7. CDR3 DNA: TGTGCCAGCAGTGAAGCGATAGACAGGGGGCGGAATGGCTACACCTTC. It is translated as CASSEAIDRGRNGYTF.

The chain has TRBV3-1 (or the pseudogene TRBV3-2) and TRBJ2-7; the match to TRBD1 covers 7 bases. CDR1 LGHDT and CDR2 YNNKEL come from the germline V gene (reference sequence). This CDR3 is built from 15 residues. The J segment lost 2 bases and the V segment lost 4 bases, leaving 8 bases of the junction unmatched. Here the CDR3 reads CASSLLGQATYEQYF. DNA for the CDR3: TGTGCCAGCAGCCTTTTAGGACAGGCAACCTACGAGCAGTACTTC.

The V and J genes are TRBV6-2 or TRBV6-3 and TRBJ2-6; 7 bases fit TRBD1. J lost 0 bases, V lost 6 bases, and 11 bases had no gene match. CDR3 length: 18 amino acids. Germline V CDR1 and CDR2: MNHEY, SVGEGT. CDR3 sequence reads: CASSLIRDRDSGANVLTF. The CDR3 DNA reads as TGTGCCAGCAGCTTGATCCGGGACAGAGACTCTGGGGCCAACGTCCTGACTTTC.

The rearrangement joins TRBV7-3 to TRBJ2-1; no reliable D call. The CDR3 contains 11 residues. The germline V gene has CDR1 SGHTA and CDR2 FQGTGA. V was trimmed by 8 bases and J by 4 bases, leaving 6 bases between them. In nucleotides, the CDR3 is TGTGCCAGCGGGCGTTACAATGAGCAGTTCTTC. Its protein is CASGRYNEQFF.

J is TRBJ2-1 and V is TRBV13; TRBD2 agrees at 10 bases. Trimming cost V 4 bases and J 7 bases; bases outside gene matches: 10. This CDR3 has 16 residues. Germline CDR1 PRHDT, CDR2 FYEKMQ (reference sequence). CDR3 DNA: TGTGCCAGCAGCTCCCTAATAGCGGGAGGCCGTAATGAGCAGTTCTTC. It codes for CASSSLIAGGRNEQFF.

This rearrangement joins TRBV6-5 to TRBJ2-7; TRBD1 is a possible D gene (6 bases). The CDR3 consists of 14 residues. Germline V gene data show CDR1 as MNHEY and CDR2 as SVGAGI. Between the trimmed V and J ends, which lost 8 bases and 4 bases, there was a span of 18 bases. This CDR3 is CASAPGQGTYEQYF. DNA for the CDR3: TGTGCCAGCGCCCCAGGGCAGGGGACGTACGAGCAGTACTTC.

The count of this clone is one. This chain joins TRBV27 and TRBJ2-7, with TRBD1 as a possible D gene (5 bases). Germline V gene lookup returns CDR1 MNHEY and CDR2 SMNVEV (reference sequence). V lost 6 bases to trimming and J lost 0 bases, with 15 bases between them. The CDR3 length is 15 residues. In DNA form, the CDR3 reads TGTGCCAGCAGCCGGACCGACAGCGTCTCCTACGAGCAGTACTTC. It encodes CASSRTDSVSYEQYF.

This chain connects TRBV19 to TRBJ1-1; D is uncertain. Trimming left V 2 bases short and J 0 bases short, with 10 bases between. The germline gives CDR1 LNHDA, CDR2 SQIVND (reference sequence). The CDR3 is 15 amino acids. CDR3 residues: CASSISGRVNTEAFF. CDR3 DNA: TGTGCCAGTAGTATATCGGGAAGAGTGAACACTGAAGCTTTCTTT.

The chain is built from TRBV30 and TRBJ1-2; no clear D. Germline V gene sequence: CDR1 GTSNPN, CDR2 SVGIG (reference sequence). Trimming removed 2 bases from V and 8 bases from J, with 15 bases in between. This CDR3 has 13 amino acids. The CDR3 sequence: CAWSPAPAGGYTF. CDR3 nucleotides: TGTGCCTGGAGTCCAGCCCCAGCAGGAGGCTACACCTTC. Looking up the rest from reference TRBV30 and TRBJ1-2 gives the full variable domain: SQTIHQWPATLVQPVGSPLSLECTVEGTSNPNLYWYRQAAGRGLQLLFYSVGIGQISSEVPQNLSASRPQDRQFILSSKKLLLSDSGFYLCAWSPAPAGGYTFGSGTRLTVV.

The V gene is TRBV6-5, the J gene TRBJ2-7; D is ambiguous. Per the germline V gene, CDR1 is MNHEY and CDR2 is SVGAGI. The CDR3 extends over 16 amino acids. Between the trimmed V and J ends, which lost 0 bases and 6 bases, there was a span of 18 bases. As DNA, the CDR3 is TGTGCCAGCAGTTACTCCCTAGGCCGACGACTTAGCGAGCAGTACTTC. It specifies CASSYSLGRRLSEQYF.

The chain carries TRBV11-1 and TRBJ1-1; D is uncertain. This CDR3 is built from 14 residues. CDR1 SGHAT and CDR2 FQDESV come from the germline V gene (reference sequence). The V end lost 3 bases, the J end lost 0 bases, and 8 bases lay between the germline ends. The CDR3 reads CASSFQTMNTEAFF. The CDR3, as DNA: TGTGCCAGCAGCTTCCAAACAATGAACACTGAAGCTTTCTTT.

The chain couples TRBV15 to TRBJ2-1, with TRBD2 matching over 10 bases. There are 16 residues in the CDR3. V shed 3 bases and J 12 bases; nucleotides not matched to a gene: 14. CDR1 is LNHNV, CDR2 YYDKDF, per germline (reference sequence). The CDR3 here is CATSRGTGLAAFGQFF. CDR3 DNA sequence: TGTGCCACCAGCAGGGGGACCGGACTAGCGGCTTTTGGGCAGTTCTTC.

Details on this clone: Additional DNA sequences in this sample encode the identical CDR3. This rearrangement joins TRBV5-1 to TRBJ2-7, with 7 positions matching TRBD1. The V gene end was trimmed by 3 bases and the J gene end by 3 bases; junction bases not matched to a gene: 6. This CDR3 has 14 residues. The germline V gene has CDR1 SGHRS and CDR2 YFSETQ. In DNA, the CDR3 is TGCGCCAGCAGCTCACGGGACAGAGACTACGAGCAGTACTTC. Translation: CASSSRDRDYEQYF.

The chain joins TRBV28 to TRBJ2-7; 7 bases agree with TRBD2. CDR1 is MDHEN and CDR2 is SYDVKM in the germline V gene. The V and J ends lost 3 bases and 5 bases, in that order; junction bases with no gene match: 10. The length of the CDR3 is 15 residues. CDR3 protein: CASSFGSGGPHEQYF. The CDR3 nucleotides read TGTGCCAGCAGTTTCGGGTCGGGAGGCCCACACGAGCAGTACTTC.

This clone came up a few times. The chain recombines TRBV10-1 with TRBJ2-3; 7 bases are a match to TRBD2. With V trimmed by 1 base and J by 1 base, 5 bases remained unmatched. In germline, CDR1 is WNHNN, CDR2 SYGVQD (reference sequence). This CDR3 contains 16 residues. The CDR3 spells CASSEWKRDGTDTQYF. The CDR3 DNA reads TGCGCCAGCAGTGAGTGGAAGCGGGACGGCACAGATACGCAGTATTTT.

The gene calls are TRBV6-5 and TRBJ2-7; perhaps TRBD2 as D (6 bases). Deletions cut 0 bases from V and 4 bases from J, with 7 bases between. This CDR3 comprises 13 residues. CDR1 is MNHEY, CDR2 SVGAGI, per germline. This CDR3 reads CASSYSRGYEQYF. CDR3 bases: TGTGCCAGCAGTTACTCCCGGGGGTACGAGCAGTACTTC.

The chain carries TRBV7-8 and TRBJ2-5; 9 nucleotides agree with TRBD2. The CDR3 length is 15 residues. V shed 4 bases, J shed 1 base, and the junction held 4 bases outside the gene matches. Germline V gene data show CDR1 as SGHVS and CDR2 as FQNEAQ. This chain's CDR3 is CASSSVAGVQETQYF. As DNA, the CDR3 is TGTGCCAGCAGCTCGGTAGCGGGAGTCCAAGAGACCCAGTACTTC.

The rearrangement uses TRBV7-3 and TRBJ2-2; TRBD2 is a possible D gene (7 bases). The CDR3 extends over 17 amino acids. Looked up from germline, CDR1 is SGHTA and CDR2 is FQGTGA. Deletions cut 0 bases from V and 1 base from J, with 12 bases between. The CDR3 spells CASSLTTGGWNTGELFF. The CDR3 region has the DNA TGTGCCAGCAGCTTAACGACGGGGGGCTGGAACACCGGGGAGCTGTTTTTT.

This clone has a handful of counts. The rearrangement joins TRBV30 to TRBJ2-7; D remains unclear. CDR1 is GTSNPN, CDR2 SVGIG, per germline (reference sequence). V dropped 6 bases and J dropped 4 bases, with 10 bases sitting between them. The length of the CDR3 is 11 residues. CDR3 sequence: CACSGVYEQYF. The CDR3 coding sequence is TGTGCCTGCTCCGGAGTATACGAGCAGTACTTC.

CDR3 DNA sequence: TGTGCCAGCTTACTAGCTAATGAGCAGTTCTTC. Protein sequence: CASLLANEQFF. This chain uses TRBV11-2 with TRBJ2-1, with a possible D match to TRBD2 (6 bases). V lost 8 bases, J lost 7 bases, and 9 bases lay in between. The germline V gene encodes CDR1 SGHAT and CDR2 FQNNGV. The CDR3 loop spans 11 amino acids.

This clone was counted between two and nine times. The J gene is TRBJ2-7, the V gene TRBV5-1, with 8 bases matching TRBD2. Germline CDR1 is SGHRS and CDR2 is YFSETQ. Trimming at V came to 0 bases and at J to 2 bases, leaving 7 bases not matched to a gene. The CDR3 contains 16 residues. Written as DNA, the CDR3 is TGCGCCAGCAGCTTGGCCACGGACGGGAGGGCCTACGAGCAGTACTTC. Its protein product is CASSLATDGRAYEQYF.

The chain joins TRBV28 to TRBJ2-3; 13 bases line up with TRBD2. The germline V gene has CDR1 MDHEN and CDR2 SYDVKM. The V and J ends lost 3 bases and 4 bases, in that order; junction bases with no gene match: 7. The CDR3 runs 17 residues. This chain's CDR3 is CASSLTTSGRFADTQYF. CDR3 DNA: TGTGCCAGCAGTTTGACGACTAGCGGGAGGTTCGCAGATACGCAGTATTTT.

The CDR3 loop is CATSDWGLAGETGELFF. In DNA, the CDR3 is TGTGCCACCAGTGATTGGGGACTAGCGGGAGAAACCGGGGAGCTGTTTTTT. The chain is built from TRBV24-1 and TRBJ2-2; 14 bases are shared with TRBD2. The CDR3 loop spans 17 amino acids. From germline, CDR1 is KGHDR and CDR2 SFDVKD. V shed 2 bases and J 5 bases; nucleotides not matched to a gene: 3.

For the CDR3, the DNA is TGTGCCAGCAGCCCAAGAGGGGGAAACACCATATATTTT. Amino acids: CASSPRGGNTIYF. The V call is TRBV12-3 or TRBV12-4, the J call TRBJ1-3; D unclear. Between the trimmed V and J ends, which lost 6 bases and 4 bases, there was a span of 10 bases. This CDR3 is 13 amino acids long.

The V and J genes are TRBV6-6 and TRBJ1-2, with D maybe TRBD1 (5 bases). Germline V gene sequence: CDR1 MNHNY, CDR2 SVGAGI (reference sequence). CDR3 length: 14 amino acids. Deletions cut 4 bases from V and 2 bases from J, with 11 bases between. The CDR3 DNA follows: TGTGCCAGCAGTTCCCGACAGAAAAACTATGGCTACACCTTC. Translation gives CASSSRQKNYGYTF.

The chain recombines TRBV6-5 with TRBJ1-5; D is possibly TRBD1 (5 bases). The CDR3 totals 15 residues. Deletions cut 7 bases from V and 2 bases from J, with 15 bases between. The V gene's germline CDR1 is MNHEY and CDR2 SVGAGI. CDR3 residues: CASMAGGTGNQPQHF. CDR3 nucleotides: TGTGCCAGCATGGCCGGGGGTACGGGCAATCAGCCCCAGCATTTT.

CDR3 residues: CASSFTGSHEQYF. The CDR3 DNA reads as TGTGCCAGCAGCTTTACAGGGTCCCACGAGCAGTACTTC. The chain employs TRBV7-9 and TRBJ2-7; D is perhaps TRBD1 (6 bases). V was trimmed by 3 bases and J by 5 bases, leaving 11 bases between them. The CDR3 is 13 residues long. The germline V gene encodes CDR1 SEHNR and CDR2 FQNEAQ (reference sequence). Supplemented by reference TRBV7-9 and TRBJ2-7, the full variable domain reads DTGVSQNPRHKITKRGQNVTFRCDPISEHNRLYWYRQTLGQGPEFLTYFQNEAQLEKSRLLSDRFSAERPKGSFSTLEIQRTEQGDSAMYLCASSFTGSHEQYFGPGTRLTVT.

The J gene is TRBJ2-3, the V gene TRBV11-2; TRBD2 agrees at 8 bases. CDR3 length: 15 amino acids. CDR1 and CDR2 (germline): SGHAT, FQNNGV. Trimming took 3 bases from V and 1 from J; bases not matched to a gene: 3. CDR3 coding DNA: TGTGCCAGCAGCTTCCCGACTAGCGGCACAGATACGCAGTATTTT. The encoded protein is CASSFPTSGTDTQYF. The variable domain in full, completed from reference TRBV11-2 and TRBJ2-3, reads EAGVAQSPRYKIIEKRQSVAFWCNPISGHATLYWYQQILGQGPKLLIQFQNNGVVDDSQLPKDRFSAERLKGVDSTLKIQPAKLEDSAVYLCASSFPTSGTDTQYFGPGTRLTVL.